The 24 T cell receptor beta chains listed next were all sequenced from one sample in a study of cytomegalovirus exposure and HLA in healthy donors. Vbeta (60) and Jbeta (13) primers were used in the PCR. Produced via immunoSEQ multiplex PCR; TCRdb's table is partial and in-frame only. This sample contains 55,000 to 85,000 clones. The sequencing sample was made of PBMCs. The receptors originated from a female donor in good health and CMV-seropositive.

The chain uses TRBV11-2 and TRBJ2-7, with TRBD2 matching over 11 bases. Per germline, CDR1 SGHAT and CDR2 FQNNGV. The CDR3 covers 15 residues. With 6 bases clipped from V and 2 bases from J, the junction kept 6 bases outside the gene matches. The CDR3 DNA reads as TGTGCCAGCAGTCTACTAGCGGGGGCTGCCTACGAGCAGTACTTC. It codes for CASSLLAGAAYEQYF. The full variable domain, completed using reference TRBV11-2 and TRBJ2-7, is EAGVAQSPRYKIIEKRQSVAFWCNPISGHATLYWYQQILGQGPKLLIQFQNNGVVDDSQLPKDRFSAERLKGVDSTLKIQPAKLEDSAVYLCASSLLAGAAYEQYFGPGTRLTVT.

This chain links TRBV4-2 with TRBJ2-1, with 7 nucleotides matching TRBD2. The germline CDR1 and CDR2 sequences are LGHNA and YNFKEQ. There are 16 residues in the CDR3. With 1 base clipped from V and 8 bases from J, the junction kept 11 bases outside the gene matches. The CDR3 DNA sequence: TGTGCCAGCAGCCAAGGGGGGGGTTCGGGCGGCGATGAGCAGTTCTTC. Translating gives CASSQGGGSGGDEQFF.

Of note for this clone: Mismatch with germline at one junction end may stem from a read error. DNA for the CDR3: TGTGCCAGCAGCGCGACAGGAACCTCCGACGAGCAGTACTTC. It translates to CASSATGTSDEQYF. This chain links TRBV9 with TRBJ2-7; D is perhaps TRBD1 (6 bases). The CDR3 sequence is 14 residues long. Germline V lookup: CDR1 SGDLS, CDR2 YYNGEE.

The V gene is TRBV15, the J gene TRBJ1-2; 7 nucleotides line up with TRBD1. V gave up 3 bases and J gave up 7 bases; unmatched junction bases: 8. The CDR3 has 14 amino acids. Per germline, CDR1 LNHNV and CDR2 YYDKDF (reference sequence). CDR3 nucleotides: TGTGCCACCAGCAGCCGTGGGCAGGGGGGTGGCTACACCTTC. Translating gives CATSSRGQGGGYTF.

The CDR3: CASSPTRTTIGEQYF. The CDR3 DNA reads as TGTGCCAGCAGTCCCACTCGGACAACGATCGGCGAGCAGTACTTC. The chain is built from TRBV28 and TRBJ2-7, with D possibly being TRBD1 (5 bases). Germline V gene lookup returns CDR1 MDHEN and CDR2 SYDVKM. The CDR3 runs 15 residues. Trimming removed 5 bases from V and 6 bases from J, with 20 bases in between. Together with reference TRBV28 and TRBJ2-7, the CDR3 gives the full variable domain: DVKVTQSSRYLVKRTGEKVFLECVQDMDHENMFWYRQDPGLGLRLIYFSYDVKMKEKGDIPEGYSVSREKKERFSLILESASTNQTSMYLCASSPTRTTIGEQYFGPGTRLTVT.

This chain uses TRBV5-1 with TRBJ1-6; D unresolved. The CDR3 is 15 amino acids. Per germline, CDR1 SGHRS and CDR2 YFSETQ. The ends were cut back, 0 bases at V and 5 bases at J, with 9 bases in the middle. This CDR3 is CASSLEQAHNSPLHF. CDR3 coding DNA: TGCGCCAGCAGCTTGGAGCAGGCTCATAATTCACCCCTCCACTTT.

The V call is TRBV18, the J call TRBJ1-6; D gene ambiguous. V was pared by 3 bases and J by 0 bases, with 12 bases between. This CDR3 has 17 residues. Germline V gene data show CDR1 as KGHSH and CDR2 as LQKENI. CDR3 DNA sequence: TGTGCCAGCTCACCGATACCACAGAGCTCCTATAATTCACCCCTCCACTTT. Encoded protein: CASSPIPQSSYNSPLHF.

CDR3: CASSREAVTEAFF. The CDR3 nucleotides are TGTGCCAGCAGCCGAGAGGCAGTCACTGAAGCTTTCTTT. The chain is built from TRBV7-2 and TRBJ1-1; D is ambiguous. Looked up from germline, CDR1 is SGHTA and CDR2 is FQGNSA. The CDR3 spans 13 residues. V gave up 5 bases and J gave up 4 bases, with 11 bases separating them.

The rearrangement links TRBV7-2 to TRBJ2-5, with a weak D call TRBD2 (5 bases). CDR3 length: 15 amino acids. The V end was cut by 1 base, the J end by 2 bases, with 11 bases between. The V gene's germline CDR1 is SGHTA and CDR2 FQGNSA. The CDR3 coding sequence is TGTGCCAGCAGCTTAGTCGGAGCGGTACAAGAGACCCAGTACTTC. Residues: CASSLVGAVQETQYF.

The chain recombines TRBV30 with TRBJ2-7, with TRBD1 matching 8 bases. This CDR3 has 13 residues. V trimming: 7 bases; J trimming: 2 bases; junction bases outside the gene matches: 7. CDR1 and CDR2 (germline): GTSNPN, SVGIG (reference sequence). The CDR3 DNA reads TGTGCCTCCTCGACAGGGGACGCCTACGAGCAGTACTTC. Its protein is CASSTGDAYEQYF.

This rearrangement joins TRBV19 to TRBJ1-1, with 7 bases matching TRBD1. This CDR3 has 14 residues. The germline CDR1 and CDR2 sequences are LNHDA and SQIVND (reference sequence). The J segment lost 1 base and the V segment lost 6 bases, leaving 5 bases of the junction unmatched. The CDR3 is CASRQGTANTEAFF. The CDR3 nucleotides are TGTGCCAGTAGACAGGGGACAGCGAACACTGAAGCTTTCTTT.

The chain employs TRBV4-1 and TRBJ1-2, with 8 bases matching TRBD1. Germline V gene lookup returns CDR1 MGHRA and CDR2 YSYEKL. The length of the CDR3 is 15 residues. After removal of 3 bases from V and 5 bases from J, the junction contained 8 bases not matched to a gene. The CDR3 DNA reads TGCGCCAGCAGCCAGGCCGGACAGGGCTATTATGGCTACACCTTC. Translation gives CASSQAGQGYYGYTF.

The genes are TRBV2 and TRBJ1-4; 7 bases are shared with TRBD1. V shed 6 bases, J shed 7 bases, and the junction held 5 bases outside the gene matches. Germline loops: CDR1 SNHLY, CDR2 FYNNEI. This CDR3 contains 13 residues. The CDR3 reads CASRRDSSEKLFF. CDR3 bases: TGTGCCAGCAGACGGGACAGCTCTGAAAAACTGTTTTTT. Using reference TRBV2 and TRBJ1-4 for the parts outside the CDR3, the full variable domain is EPEVTQTPSHQVTQMGQEVILRCVPISNHLYFYWYRQILGQKVEFLVSFYNNEISEKSEIFDDQFSVERPDGSNFTLKIRSTKLEDSAMYFCASRRDSSEKLFFGSGTQLSVL.

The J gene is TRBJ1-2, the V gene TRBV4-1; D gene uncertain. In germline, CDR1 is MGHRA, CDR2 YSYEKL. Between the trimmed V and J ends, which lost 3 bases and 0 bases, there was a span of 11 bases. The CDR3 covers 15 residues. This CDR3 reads CASSQIRGSNYGYTF. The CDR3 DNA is TGCGCCAGCAGCCAGATTCGGGGATCTAACTATGGCTACACCTTC.

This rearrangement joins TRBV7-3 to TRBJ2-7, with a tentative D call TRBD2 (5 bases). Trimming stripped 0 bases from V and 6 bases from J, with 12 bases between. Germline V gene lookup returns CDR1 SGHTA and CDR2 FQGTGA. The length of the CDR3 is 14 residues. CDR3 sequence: CASSLTGASSEQYF. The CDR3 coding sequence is TGTGCCAGCAGCTTAACGGGCGCTAGCTCCGAGCAGTACTTC.

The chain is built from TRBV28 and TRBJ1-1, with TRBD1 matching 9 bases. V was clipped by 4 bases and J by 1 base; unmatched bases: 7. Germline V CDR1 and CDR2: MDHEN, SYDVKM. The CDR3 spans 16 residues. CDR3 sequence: CASSSPQGAWNTEAFF. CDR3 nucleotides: TGTGCCAGCAGTTCTCCACAGGGGGCATGGAACACTGAAGCTTTCTTT.

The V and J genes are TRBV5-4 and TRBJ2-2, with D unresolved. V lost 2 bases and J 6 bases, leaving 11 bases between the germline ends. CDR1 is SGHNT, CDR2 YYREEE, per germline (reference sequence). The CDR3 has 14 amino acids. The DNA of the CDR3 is TGTGCCAGCAGCTTAAGAGGAGTGGCCGGGGAGCTGTTTTTT. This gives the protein CASSLRGVAGELFF.

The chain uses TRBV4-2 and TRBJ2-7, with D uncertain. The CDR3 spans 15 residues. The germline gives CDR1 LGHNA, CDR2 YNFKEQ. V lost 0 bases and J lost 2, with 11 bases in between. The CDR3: CASSQDILTPYEQYF. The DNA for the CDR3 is TGTGCCAGCAGCCAAGACATCCTCACACCCTACGAGCAGTACTTC.

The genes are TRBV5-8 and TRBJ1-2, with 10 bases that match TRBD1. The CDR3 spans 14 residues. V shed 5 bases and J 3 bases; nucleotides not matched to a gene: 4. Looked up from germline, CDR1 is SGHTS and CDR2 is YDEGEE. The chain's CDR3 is CASSSGQGDYGYTF. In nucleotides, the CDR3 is TGTGCCAGCAGTTCCGGACAGGGGGACTATGGCTACACCTTC.

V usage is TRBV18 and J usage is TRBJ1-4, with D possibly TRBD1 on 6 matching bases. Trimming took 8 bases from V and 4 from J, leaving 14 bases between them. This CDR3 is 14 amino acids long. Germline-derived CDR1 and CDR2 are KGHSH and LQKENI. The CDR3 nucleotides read TGTGCCAGCCTCTCAGGACAGAATAATGAAAAACTGTTTTTT. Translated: CASLSGQNNEKLFF.

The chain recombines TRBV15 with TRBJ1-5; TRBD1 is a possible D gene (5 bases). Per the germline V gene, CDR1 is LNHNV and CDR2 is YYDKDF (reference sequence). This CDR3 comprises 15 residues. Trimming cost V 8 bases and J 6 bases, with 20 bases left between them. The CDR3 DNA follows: TGTGCCACCGGACTCGGGGGGGGGAGGGTTCAGCCCCAGCATTTT. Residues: CATGLGGGRVQPQHF.

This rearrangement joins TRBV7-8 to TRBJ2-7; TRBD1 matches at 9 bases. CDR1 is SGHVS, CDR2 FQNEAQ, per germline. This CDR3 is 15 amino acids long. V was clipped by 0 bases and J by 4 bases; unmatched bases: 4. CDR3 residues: CASSLAFGTGYEQYF. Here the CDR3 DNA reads TGTGCCAGCAGCTTAGCGTTCGGGACAGGGTACGAGCAGTACTTC.

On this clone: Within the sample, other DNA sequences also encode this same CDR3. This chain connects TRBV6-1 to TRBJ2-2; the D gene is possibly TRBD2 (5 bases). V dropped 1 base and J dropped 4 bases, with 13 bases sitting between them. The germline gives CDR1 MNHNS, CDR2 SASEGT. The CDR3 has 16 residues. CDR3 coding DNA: TGTGCCAGCAGTGAAGAAGCGGCCAGTCCCACCGGGGAGCTGTTTTTT. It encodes CASSEEAASPTGELFF.

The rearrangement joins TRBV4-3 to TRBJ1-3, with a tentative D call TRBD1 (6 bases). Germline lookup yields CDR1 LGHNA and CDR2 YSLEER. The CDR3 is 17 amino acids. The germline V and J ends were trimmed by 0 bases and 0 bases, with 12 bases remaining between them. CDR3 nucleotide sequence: TGCGCCAGCAGCCAAGACCTAACAGGGAGCTCTGGAAACACCATATATTTT. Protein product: CASSQDLTGSSGNTIYF.